This T cell receptor beta chain was found in a study of OX40 agonist ivuxolimab in advanced cancers. TCRdb's copy holds only in-frame clones and misses some; the assay was immunoSEQ multiplex PCR. The table has around 77,000 clones, approximately 92% seen once; the top ten hold roughly 4.9%. V lost 6 bases, J lost 1 base, and 9 bases stayed unmatched. This CDR3 contains 15 residues. Per germline, CDR1 LNHDA and CDR2 SQIVND (reference sequence). The sample was CD4+ or CD8+ T cells sorted from blood, taken in a trial of the OX40 agonist ivuxolimab. The chain has TRBV19 and TRBJ2-7; 7 nucleotides match TRBD2. The source of this sequence is an adult with an advanced solid tumor such as melanoma, head and neck, liver or kidney cancer. CDR3 bases: TGTGCCAGTAGCCACCCCAGGGAGGGTTCCTACGAGCAGTACTTC. It encodes CASSHPREGSYEQYF.